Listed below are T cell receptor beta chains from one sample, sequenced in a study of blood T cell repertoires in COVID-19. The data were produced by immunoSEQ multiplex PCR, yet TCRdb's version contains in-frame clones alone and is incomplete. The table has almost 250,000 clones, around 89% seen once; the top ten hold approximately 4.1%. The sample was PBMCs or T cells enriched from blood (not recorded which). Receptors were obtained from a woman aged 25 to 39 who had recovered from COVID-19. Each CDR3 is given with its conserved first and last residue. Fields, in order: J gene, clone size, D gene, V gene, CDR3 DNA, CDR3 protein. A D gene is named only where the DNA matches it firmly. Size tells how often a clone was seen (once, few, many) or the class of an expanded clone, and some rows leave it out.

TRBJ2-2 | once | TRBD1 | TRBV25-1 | TGTGCCAGCAGTCCTCAGCCGGGACAGGGTATCACCGGGGAGCTGTTTTTT | CASSPQPGQGITGELFF
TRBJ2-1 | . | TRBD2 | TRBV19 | TGTGCCAGTAGTATAGATCTATTTGGGACTAGAGTCAAAGGAAATGAGCAGTTCTTC | CASSIDLFGTRVKGNEQFF
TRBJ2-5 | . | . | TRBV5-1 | TGCGCCAGCAGCTTGAGTAGCCAGCTAGAGACCCAGTACTTC | CASSLSSQLETQYF
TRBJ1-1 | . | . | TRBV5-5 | TGTGCCAGCACCAGCAGGGGATACACTGAAGCTTTCTTT | CASTSRGYTEAFF
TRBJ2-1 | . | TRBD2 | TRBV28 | TGTGCCAGCAGTTTGACTAGCGGGAATTACAATGAGCAGTTCTTC | CASSLTSGNYNEQFF
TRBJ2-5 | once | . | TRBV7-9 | TGTGCCAGCAGCTTATTACAGTTGGAGACCCAGTACTTC | CASSLLQLETQYF
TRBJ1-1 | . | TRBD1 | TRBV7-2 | TGTGCCAGCAGCAGCAGGGGGCAAGCTGAAGCTTTCTTT | CASSSRGQAEAFF
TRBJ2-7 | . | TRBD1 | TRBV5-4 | TGTGCCAGCAGCTTATCTACAGGGGGGCGCTCTCAGCAGTACTTC | CASSLSTGGRSQQYF
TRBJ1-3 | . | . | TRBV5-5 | TGTGCCAGCAGCTTGACCCCGGTTCGTACCTCTGGAAACACCATATATTTT | CASSLTPVRTSGNTIYF
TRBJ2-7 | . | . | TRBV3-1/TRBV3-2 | TGTGCCAGCACCCAGGGCGACAACGAGCAGTACTTC | CASTQGDNEQYF
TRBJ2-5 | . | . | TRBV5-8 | TGTGCCAGCAGCCCGAGTCTATTACCCGAACTACAAGAGACCCAGTACTTC | CASSPSLLPELQETQYF
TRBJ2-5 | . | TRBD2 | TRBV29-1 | TGCAGCGTCGGGGGGACAGAGACCCAGTACTTC | CSVGGTETQYF
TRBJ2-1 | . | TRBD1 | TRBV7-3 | TGTGCCAGCAGTTTGGACAGGGCCTCCTACAATGAGCAGTTCTTC | CASSLDRASYNEQFF
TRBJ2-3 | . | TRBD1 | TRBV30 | TGTGCCTGGAGTATCGGGACAGGGAGCACAGATACGCAGTATTTT | CAWSIGTGSTDTQYF
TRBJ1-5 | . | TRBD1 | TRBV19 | TGTGCCAGTAGTGTTACAGGGGTAAATCAGCCCCAGCATTTT | CASSVTGVNQPQHF
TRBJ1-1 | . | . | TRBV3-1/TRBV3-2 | TGTGCCAGCCGGGGGGTCCAATCGGGAGGGGCTTTCTTT | CASRGVQSGGAFF
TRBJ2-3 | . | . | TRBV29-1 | TGCAGCCTCGAAGGATTAGTCCCAGATACGCAGTATTTT | CSLEGLVPDTQYF
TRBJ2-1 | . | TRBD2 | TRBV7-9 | TGTGCCAGCAGCCCCCGGACTAGCGGGCCAACCTACAATGAGCAGTTCTTC | CASSPRTSGPTYNEQFF